This T cell receptor beta chain is from a study of shared clonotypes between healthy human individuals. Whole-study context: Each donor's CD8 memory used one plate, CD8 naive two, each CD4 subset three.

As handled by the study authors: Junction-only immunoSEQ data arrived without quality scores, meaning filtering differed. Using immunoSEQ multiplex PCR, the repertoire was profiled, and TCRdb retains in-frame clones only, with some absent. That table supplies the V and J calls and clone size; D and trimming were determined from the DNA. The sample contains 500,000 to 700,000 clones, around 96% of which appear only once. Comment on this clone: Its antigen is unidentified.

Naive CD8 cells were CD45RO-negative, positively selected for CCR7, excluding terminally differentiated effector memory CD45RA+ cells. Trimming left V 9 bases short and J 2 bases short, with 16 bases between. The germline CDR1 and CDR2 sequences are MDHEN and SYDVKM. This CDR3 is built from 14 residues. Study outcomes and limitations: Against clonotypes common to all four donors, non-shared ones had lower generation probabilities.

The sequence derives from a woman between 25 and 40 years old in good health. Material for sequencing was naive CD8+ T cells sorted from blood. The chain joins TRBV28 to TRBJ1-1; weak D call: TRBD1 (5 bases). CDR3 sequence (DNA): TGTGCCAGTTTAGGGACGGGGTTAAACACTGAAGCTTTCTTT. Protein product: CASLGTGLNTEAFF.